This is a list of T cell receptor beta chains from one sample in a study of blood T cell repertoires in COVID-19. Generated by immunoSEQ multiplex PCR, the TCRdb table keeps only in-frame clones and is missing some. The sample has approximately 490,000 clones; 80% to 90% are singletons. The sample comprised PBMCs or T cells enriched from blood (not recorded which). These receptors were collected from a woman aged 60 to 75 who had recovered from COVID-19. The CDR3 runs from the conserved cysteine through the conserved F or W. Fields, in order: J gene, V gene, clone size, CDR3 length, D gene, CDR3 protein, CDR3 DNA. D genes are given only for firm matches. Some rows have no size entry. The others give once, few or many, or a class for an expanded clone.

TRBJ1-1,TRBV9,-,13,TRBD1,CASSGGTGLEAFF,TGTGCCAGCAGCGGTGGGACAGGCCTCGAAGCTTTCTTT
TRBJ1-1,TRBV27,once,15,TRBD1,CASSNSGGWNTEAFF,TGTGCCAGCAGTAACTCAGGGGGCTGGAACACTGAAGCTTTCTTT
TRBJ1-5,TRBV19,-,15,-,CASSIYSDIPQPQHF,TGTGCCAGTAGTATCTATTCGGACATACCTCAGCCCCAGCATTTT
TRBJ2-5,TRBV28,-,12,TRBD1,CASRQGGETQYF,TGTGCCAGTCGACAGGGGGGAGAGACCCAGTACTTC
TRBJ1-5,TRBV12-3/TRBV12-4,-,13,TRBD1,CASSDRDNQPQHF,TGTGCCAGCAGTGACAGGGATAATCAGCCCCAGCATTTT
TRBJ2-7,TRBV11-3,-,16,-,CASSLEPREPTYEQYF,TGTGCCAGCAGCTTAGAGCCCAGGGAACCTACCTACGAGCAGTACTTC
TRBJ1-1,TRBV18,-,14,-,CASSPRQGLTEAFF,TGTGCCAGCTCCCCGAGGCAGGGGTTAACTGAAGCTTTCTTT
TRBJ2-7,TRBV4-1,-,19,TRBD1,CASSQVSFYNRGIPYEQYF,TGCGCCAGCAGCCAAGTTTCTTTCTATAACAGGGGGATTCCCTACGAGCAGTACTTC
TRBJ1-1,TRBV6-6,-,12,-,CASRLGEGEAFF,TGTGCCAGCAGGCTGGGGGAGGGTGAAGCTTTCTTT
TRBJ1-4,TRBV3-1/TRBV3-2,-,13,-,CASSRSENEKLFF,TGTGCCAGCAGCCGGTCCGAGAATGAAAAACTGTTTTTT
TRBJ1-3,TRBV9,-,16,-,CASSPHQGTSGNTIYF,TGTGCCAGCAGCCCCCATCAGGGAACCTCTGGAAACACCATATATTTT
TRBJ2-3,TRBV18,-,15,-,CASSPLGGVGDTQYF,TGTGCCAGCTCACCACTTGGAGGGGTGGGAGATACGCAGTATTTT
TRBJ1-6,TRBV7-9,-,13,-,CASSPSYNSPLHF,TGTGCCAGCAGCCCGTCCTATAATTCACCCCTCCACTTT
TRBJ1-2,TRBV2,-,13,-,CASSGSRVYGYTF,TGTGCCAGCAGTGGTAGCAGGGTCTATGGCTACACCTTC
TRBJ2-2,TRBV29-1,-,14,TRBD1,CSVARGRNTGELFF,TGCAGCGTTGCCAGGGGGCGGAACACCGGGGAGCTGTTTTTT
TRBJ2-7,TRBV11-2,-,13,-,CASSDGGPYEQYF,TGTGCCAGCAGCGATGGCGGGCCCTACGAGCAGTACTTC
TRBJ2-5,TRBV4-1,-,15,TRBD2,CASSRLAGGPETQYF,TGCGCCAGCAGCCGACTAGCGGGGGGGCCAGAGACCCAGTACTTC
TRBJ1-1,TRBV4-2,-,14,-,CASSDETVAGEAFF,TGTGCCAGCAGCGACGAGACGGTAGCGGGTGAAGCTTTCTTT
TRBJ1-2,TRBV18,-,13,TRBD1,CASSPDRDYGYTF,TGTGCCAGCTCACCCGACAGGGACTATGGCTACACCTTC
TRBJ1-3,TRBV2,-,15,TRBD1,CASSPETGAGNTIYF,TGTGCCAGCAGCCCCGAGACAGGGGCAGGAAACACCATATATTTT
TRBJ2-7,TRBV6-5,-,14,-,CASTPFSGLYEQYF,TGTGCCAGCACCCCGTTCTCGGGACTTTACGAGCAGTACTTC
TRBJ2-2,TRBV27,-,20,TRBD2,CASSLTPGLAGGRVTGELFF,TGTGCCAGCAGTTTGACGCCGGGACTAGCGGGGGGGCGGGTCACCGGGGAGCTGTTTTTT
TRBJ1-2,TRBV5-1,-,13,-,CASSLAGSNGYTF,TGCGCCAGCAGCTTGGCAGGATCCAATGGCTACACCTTC
TRBJ2-3,TRBV7-8,-,15,-,CASKLRWAGEDTQYF,TGTGCCAGCAAACTTAGGTGGGCGGGTGAAGATACGCAGTATTTT
TRBJ1-1,TRBV5-4,-,16,-,CASSLSTGTQDTEAFF,TGTGCCAGCAGCCTTTCCACCGGGACTCAAGACACTGAAGCTTTCTTT
TRBJ1-1,TRBV5-6,-,12,-,CASSLTQFEAFF,TGTGCCAGCAGCTTGACACAATTTGAAGCTTTCTTT
TRBJ2-3,TRBV2,-,17,-,CASSEAGGGQTTDTQYF,TGTGCCAGCAGTGAAGCGGGCGGGGGCCAAACCACAGATACGCAGTATTTT
TRBJ2-1,TRBV4-1,-,15,TRBD2,CASSLERGGFHEQFF,TGCGCCAGCAGCCTGGAGCGGGGGGGCTTCCATGAGCAGTTCTTC
TRBJ2-7,TRBV5-1,-,13,-,CASQFENSYEQYF,TGCGCCAGCCAATTCGAGAACTCCTACGAGCAGTACTTC
TRBJ1-2,TRBV28,-,15,-,CASSTFPSRDYGYTF,TGTGCCAGCAGTACGTTTCCTTCGAGGGACTATGGCTACACCTTC
TRBJ2-7,TRBV7-6,-,16,TRBD1,CASSAGPGQGIYEQYF,TGTGCCAGCAGCGCAGGCCCGGGACAGGGAATATACGAGCAGTACTTC
TRBJ1-2,TRBV5-1,once,14,TRBD1,CASSLAGGNYGYTF,TGCGCCAGCAGCTTGGCAGGGGGGAACTATGGCTACACCTTC
TRBJ2-3,TRBV4-1,-,15,-,CASSLIGGPADTQYF,TGCGCCAGCAGCCTCATAGGGGGTCCTGCAGATACGCAGTATTTT
TRBJ1-6,TRBV27,few,16,-,CASSYRATWVNSPLHF,TGTGCCAGCAGTTACAGGGCGACCTGGGTGAATTCACCCCTCCACTTT
TRBJ2-2,TRBV4-1,-,19,TRBD2,CASSQDWASGGPNTGELFF,TGCGCCAGCAGCCAAGATTGGGCTAGCGGGGGGCCGAACACCGGGGAGCTGTTTTTT
TRBJ2-7,TRBV4-1,-,15,TRBD1,CASSQAGTEYYEQYF,TGCGCCAGCAGCCAAGCCGGGACAGAGTACTACGAGCAGTACTTC
TRBJ1-1,TRBV5-1,-,12,-,CASSLAGYEAFF,TGCGCCAGCAGCTTGGCCGGTTATGAAGCTTTCTTT
TRBJ2-1,TRBV9,once,16,TRBD2,CASSVGVAGVPNEQFF,TGTGCCAGCAGCGTAGGTGTAGCGGGGGTGCCCAATGAGCAGTTCTTC
TRBJ2-1,TRBV4-2,-,17,-,CASSQGSGQDAYNEQFF,TGTGCCAGCAGCCAAGGGAGCGGGCAGGACGCCTACAATGAGCAGTTCTTC
TRBJ1-5,TRBV30,-,15,-,CAWSVSGGGNQPQHF,TGTGCCTGGAGTGTATCTGGGGGGGGGAATCAGCCCCAGCATTTT
TRBJ1-2,TRBV2,-,14,-,CASRGNRDNYGYTF,TGTGCCAGCAGGGGGAACAGGGATAACTATGGCTACACCTTC
TRBJ1-1,TRBV30,few,12,-,CAGAHPNSEAFF,TGTGCCGGAGCTCATCCTAACTCTGAAGCTTTCTTT